One and the same sample provided the 7 T cell receptor beta chains below, sequenced in a study of cytomegalovirus exposure and HLA in healthy donors. Primers included in the PCR were 60 Vbeta and 13 Jbeta primers. Sequencing was performed with immunoSEQ multiplex PCR; in TCRdb, only in-frame clones are kept and a portion is missing. Among fewer than 90,000 clones listed, about 70% were seen once. The material sequenced was PBMCs. These receptors all stem from a man aged 40-50 years in good health and CMV-seropositive.

V is TRBV29-1 and J is TRBJ1-1, with D tentatively TRBD1 (6 bases). Germline V lookup: CDR1 SQVTM, CDR2 ANQGSEA. CDR3 length equals 14 residues. The CDR3 loop reads CRIDGGFMNTEAFF. In nucleotides, the CDR3 is TGCAGAATAGATGGGGGCTTCATGAACACTGAAGCTTTCTTT.

The chain couples TRBV6-1 to TRBJ1-5, with D possibly being TRBD1 (6 bases). This CDR3 is 13 amino acids long. The V end was cut by 3 bases, the J end by 6 bases, with 9 bases between. From germline, CDR1 is MNHNS and CDR2 SASEGT. The CDR3 DNA follows: TGTGCCAGCAGTGAGAGAGGGGGTCAGCCCCAGCATTTT. It encodes CASSERGGQPQHF.

The chain recombines TRBV2 with TRBJ1-1; possibly TRBD1 for D (6 bases). Germline CDR1 reads SNHLY; CDR2 reads FYNNEI. The CDR3 runs 14 residues. V lost 8 bases to trimming and J lost 1 base, with 14 bases between them. CDR3 amino acids: CASPTTDRNTEAFF. The CDR3 region has the DNA TGTGCCAGCCCAACGACGGACAGGAACACTGAAGCTTTCTTT.

The CDR3 coding sequence is TGTGCCAGCAGCCCGAACCGACTTAACACCGGGGAGCTGTTTTTT. Translated: CASSPNRLNTGELFF. The genes are TRBV5-6 and TRBJ2-2; no clear D. This CDR3 has 15 amino acids. Looked up from germline, CDR1 is SGHDT and CDR2 is YYEEEE. With 4 bases removed from V and 2 bases from J, the gap between germline ends came to 12 bases.

Turning to this clone: The DNA is left out, because the CDR3 cannot be placed on it with certainty; the CDR3 is given as TCRdb lists it. The chain couples TRBV11-2 to TRBJ1-1. CDR1 and CDR2 (germline): SGHAT, FQNNGV. The CDR3 sequence runs 15 residues, both termini included. The CDR3 loop reads CASFGPGGTNTEAFF.

This clone has just a few counts. This rearrangement joins TRBV6-1 to TRBJ2-7, with a tentative D call TRBD2 (7 bases). Trimming removed 7 bases at V and 7 bases at J, with 20 bases between. Germline CDR1 is MNHNS and CDR2 is SASEGT. This CDR3 has 14 amino acids. CDR3 region: CASNLGGGRREQYF. Written as DNA, the CDR3 is TGTGCCAGCAACCTAGGGGGGGGCCGCCGGGAGCAGTACTTC.

The chain couples TRBV7-2 to TRBJ2-1; D call uncertain. This CDR3 region has 15 residues. Germline V gene data show CDR1 as SGHTA and CDR2 as FQGNSA. With 4 bases removed from V and 1 base from J, the gap between germline ends came to 11 bases. The CDR3 DNA sequence: TGTGCCAGCAGCTATTCCCCGAGGTCCTACAATGAGCAGTTCTTC. Translation: CASSYSPRSYNEQFF.